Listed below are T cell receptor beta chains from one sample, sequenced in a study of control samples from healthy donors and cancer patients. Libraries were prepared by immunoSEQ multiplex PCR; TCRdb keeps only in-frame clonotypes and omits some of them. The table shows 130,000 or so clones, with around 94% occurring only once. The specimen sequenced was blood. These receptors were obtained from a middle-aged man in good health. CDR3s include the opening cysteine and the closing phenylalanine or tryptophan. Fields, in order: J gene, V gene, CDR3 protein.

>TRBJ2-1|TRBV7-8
CASSLPPGTSYNEQFF
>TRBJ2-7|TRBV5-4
CASSSLDRKYEQYF
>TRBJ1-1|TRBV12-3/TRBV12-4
CASSLVGFTEAFF
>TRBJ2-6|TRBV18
CASSPAEAGANVLTF
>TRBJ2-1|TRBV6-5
CASSPGTGDYNEQFF
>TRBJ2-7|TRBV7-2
CASSLARTSGRAPEF
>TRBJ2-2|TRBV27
CASSEMGLAGWNTGELFF
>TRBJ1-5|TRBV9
CASSVAPQGGQPQHF
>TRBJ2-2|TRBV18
CASSPPNGPGELFF
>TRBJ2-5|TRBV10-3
CAISEWRRGETQYF
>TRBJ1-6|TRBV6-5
CASRDGVYSPLHF
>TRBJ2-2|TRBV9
CASSRTGELFF
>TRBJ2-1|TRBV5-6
CASSLNGQGSHEQFF
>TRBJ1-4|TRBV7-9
CASRFGGNEKLFF
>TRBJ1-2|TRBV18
CASSPRTGEYGYTF
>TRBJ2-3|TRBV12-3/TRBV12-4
CASSPYSGGTQYF
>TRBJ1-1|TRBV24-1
CATSLGTEAFF
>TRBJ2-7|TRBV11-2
CASSLVRDRGYEQYF
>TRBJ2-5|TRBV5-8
CASSSNKETQYF
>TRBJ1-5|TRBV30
CAWNQQGFLKGQPQHF
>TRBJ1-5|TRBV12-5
CASGLGLTTRDQPQHF
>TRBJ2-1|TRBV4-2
CASSQDGGGIYNEQFF
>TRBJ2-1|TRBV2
CASSPGQISRLALNNEQFF
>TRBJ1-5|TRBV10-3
CAISESLRGPQHF
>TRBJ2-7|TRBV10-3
CAISEPGQSYEQYF
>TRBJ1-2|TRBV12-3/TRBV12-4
CASSLGPGYTF
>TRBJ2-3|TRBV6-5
CASSYGPRADTQYF
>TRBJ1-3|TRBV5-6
CASSLGRWARLSGNTIYF
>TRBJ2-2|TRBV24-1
CATSDYPGTGELFF
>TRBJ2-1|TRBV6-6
CASRDDYNEQFF
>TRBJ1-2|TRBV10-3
CAISESGSYGYTF
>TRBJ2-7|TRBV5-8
CASSLEVEVYEQYF
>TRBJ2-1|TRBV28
CASSPGTERNEQFF
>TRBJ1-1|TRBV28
CASSPRGRRVNTEAFF
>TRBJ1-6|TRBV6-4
CASSDNVGGTSPLHF
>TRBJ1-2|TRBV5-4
CASSLAETFHGYTF
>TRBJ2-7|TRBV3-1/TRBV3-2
CASSQELIRDEQYF
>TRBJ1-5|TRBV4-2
CASSQGDRDHQPQHF
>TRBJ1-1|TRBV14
CASSQGFSHNTEAFF
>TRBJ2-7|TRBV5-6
CASSFANRGLNEQYF
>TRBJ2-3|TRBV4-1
CASSHTADTQYF
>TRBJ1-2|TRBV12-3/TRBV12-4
CASSLSRVAGYTF
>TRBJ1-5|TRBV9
CASSGTGGSNQPQHF
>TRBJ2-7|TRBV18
CASSQDSSYEQYF
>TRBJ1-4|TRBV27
CASSIQGPNGEKLFF
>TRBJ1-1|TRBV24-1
CATSGGHPNTEAFF
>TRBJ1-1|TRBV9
CASSVTGTTTEAFF
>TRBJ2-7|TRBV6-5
CASKIWETGLYEQYF
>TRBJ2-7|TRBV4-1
CASSQLMSEQYF
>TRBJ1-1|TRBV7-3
CASSLSPMNTEAFF
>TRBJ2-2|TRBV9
CASSPSTGETGELFF
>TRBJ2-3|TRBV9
CASSVVAANTDTQYF